The rows below give T cell receptor beta chains drawn from one sample of a study of T-cell memory formation after mild COVID-19. TCRdb reprocessed the 5' RACE reads with MiXCR, giving one entry per CDR3 protein. The sample gives roughly 400,000 distinct CDR3 sequences, 20% to 25% of which show up once; roughly 9.7% is in the top ten. Input material: PBMCs or a T cell subset sorted from them (not recorded which). The origin of the receptors is an adult woman who had mild COVID-19 (a few samples of this study predate the infection). Cell type and time point are not known. Both conserved end residues are part of each CDR3. A D gene is named only where the DNA matches it firmly. Size is omitted from some rows. Given values are once, few, many or a class for expanded clones.

v_call	clone_size	j_call	d_call	cdr3_nt	cdr3_aa
TRBV19	few	TRBJ2-2	TRBD2	TGTGCCACCGAGGCGGGAGGGAGCACCGGGGAGCTGTTTTTT	CATEAGGSTGELFF
TRBV2	-	TRBJ2-2	-	TGTGCCAGCAGTGAAGCGCTTTCAGGGGCCGGGGAGCTGTTTTTT	CASSEALSGAGELFF
TRBV20-1	-	TRBJ2-1	TRBD2	TGCAGTGCTAGAGATGCGAGCGGGAGGATGAATGAGCAGTTCTTC	CSARDASGRMNEQFF
TRBV28	few	TRBJ2-7	TRBD2	TGTGCCAGCAGTCCCGGGACTAGTCTCTACGAGCAGTACTTC	CASSPGTSLYEQYF
TRBV12-3/TRBV12-4	few	TRBJ1-2	-	TGTGCCAGCATCAGAGACACTGGGGGCAACTATGGCTACACCTTC	CASIRDTGGNYGYTF
TRBV20-1	few	TRBJ2-5	TRBD2	TGCAGTGCGCCCCGGACTAGCGGGGGACGGCAAGAGACCCAGTACTTC	CSAPRTSGGRQETQYF
TRBV6-2/TRBV6-3	few	TRBJ1-5	-	TGTGCCAGCAGATCCCTCAGGGATCAGCCCCAGCATTTT	CASRSLRDQPQHF
TRBV7-9	many	TRBJ2-2	-	TGTGCCAGCAGCCAGAGGGCAGCGGTGAAGACCGGGGAGCTGTTTTTT	CASSQRAAVKTGELFF
TRBV5-1	-	TRBJ2-1	TRBD2	TGCGCCAGCAGCTCTAGCGGGTCGTACAATGAGCAGTTCTTC	CASSSSGSYNEQFF
TRBV5-1	-	TRBJ2-3	-	TGCGCCAGCAGCTTGGAAGCGCCGAGCACAGATACGCAGTATTTT	CASSLEAPSTDTQYF
TRBV2	few	TRBJ2-1	TRBD1	TGTGCCAGCGGGACAGGGGGGATTGAGCAGTTCTTC	CASGTGGIEQFF
TRBV20-1	-	TRBJ1-1	-	TGCAGTGCTAGAGTCGCGGGGAGGCAAGCTTTCTTT	CSARVAGRQAFF
TRBV12-3/TRBV12-4	-	TRBJ2-5	TRBD1	TGTGCCAGCAGAAGGACAGGGGGCTCAGGGACCCAGTACTTC	CASRRTGGSGTQYF
TRBV27	-	TRBJ1-6	TRBD1	TGTGCCAGCAGTTTATCACCGGGACAGGGTAGGAATTCACCCCTCCACTTT	CASSLSPGQGRNSPLHF
TRBV7-6	many	TRBJ2-5	TRBD1	TGTGCCAGCAGCTTACAGGGGGCACAAGAGACCCAGTACTTC	CASSLQGAQETQYF
TRBV5-1	few	TRBJ2-3	-	TGCGCCAGCAGCCCCGACGGAGATAGCACAGATACGCAGTATTTT	CASSPDGDSTDTQYF
TRBV6-5	few	TRBJ1-2	-	TGTGCCAGCAGCAAAGACCGACGAGGCTACACCTTC	CASSKDRRGYTF
TRBV5-1	many	TRBJ2-7	-	TGCGCCAGCAGCTCCGGGGACGGACACTACGAGCAGTACTTC	CASSSGDGHYEQYF
TRBV15	-	TRBJ2-7	-	TGTGCCACCAGCAGAGCCAGGGAAGCGTACTACGAGCAGTACTTC	CATSRAREAYYEQYF
TRBV7-2	few	TRBJ2-3	TRBD1	TGTGCCAGCAGCTTAGGTGGGACAGGGGTAACAGATACGCAGTATTTT	CASSLGGTGVTDTQYF
TRBV21-1	few	TRBJ2-3	-	TGTGCCAGCAGCAAAGAGGAGGGGTTTCGCACAGATACGCAGTATTTT	CASSKEEGFRTDTQYF
TRBV7-8	many	TRBJ2-2	-	TGTGCCAGCCGCAGGGTCCCCCCCGCGAACACCGGGGAGCTGTTTTTT	CASRRVPPANTGELFF
TRBV20-1	few	TRBJ2-7	TRBD2	TGCAGTGCTAGAGATCAGCTAGCGGGGTCGGTATACGAGCAGTACTTC	CSARDQLAGSVYEQYF
TRBV18	-	TRBJ2-7	-	TGTGCCAGCTCACCAGGGGATTTGGGCGAGCAGTACTTC	CASSPGDLGEQYF
TRBV5-1	few	TRBJ1-2	-	TGCGCCAGCAGCCCACCGACCGCTCGAGACCCATATGGCTACACCTTC	CASSPPTARDPYGYTF
TRBV6-5	few	TRBJ2-7	TRBD1	TGTGCCAGCGTTCCTTCATCCGGGACAGGGACGTACGAGCAGTACTTC	CASVPSSGTGTYEQYF
TRBV4-3	many	TRBJ2-1	-	TGCGCCAGCAGCCAAGAGGGGGACCTCAATGAGCAGTTCTTC	CASSQEGDLNEQFF
TRBV29-1	few	TRBJ2-5	-	TGCAGCGTTGATTTCGGCGGGGGCAGGGGAGAGACCCAGTACTTC	CSVDFGGGRGETQYF
TRBV4-2	few	TRBJ2-7	-	TGTGCCAGCAGCCAAGAGGCCCAGGGACCGGGAAGCTCCTACGAGCAGTACTTC	CASSQEAQGPGSSYEQYF
TRBV9	many	TRBJ1-2	-	TGTGCCAGCAGTCCCGACATGAACTATGGCTACACCTTC	CASSPDMNYGYTF
TRBV6-5	few	TRBJ1-2	-	TGTGCCAGCAGCTCCGTAGGGTGGTATGGCTACACCTTC	CASSSVGWYGYTF
TRBV3-1	few	TRBJ2-7	-	TGTGCCAGCAGCCAAGATCCTAGACTATCCTACGAGCAGTACTTC	CASSQDPRLSYEQYF
TRBV18	few	TRBJ2-5	-	TGTGCCAGCTCCGGGACTTTACAGTACTTC	CASSGTLQYF
TRBV5-1	few	TRBJ2-5	-	TGCGCCAGCAGCTTGAGAGGGCCGCCGGGGTGGACCCAGTACTTC	CASSLRGPPGWTQYF
TRBV5-1	once	TRBJ1-2	TRBD1	TGCGCCAGCAGCTTAGAGGGGGCGGTTGGCTACACCTTC	CASSLEGAVGYTF
TRBV7-2	-	TRBJ2-7	-	TGTGCCAGCAGTAACCGACCGGGAGTCGCCTACGAGCAGTACTTC	CASSNRPGVAYEQYF
TRBV12-3/TRBV12-4	few	TRBJ2-5	-	TGTGCCAGCAGTCCCGGGAATTGGGAGACCCAGTACTTC	CASSPGNWETQYF
TRBV27	many	TRBJ2-3	-	TGTGCCAGCAGTCCCTTGGGAGCGCGGGGTCTCACAGATACGCAGTATTTT	CASSPLGARGLTDTQYF
TRBV19	few	TRBJ2-7	-	TGTGCCAGTAGTATTTCCCCCGGCGCTAACCTCTACGAGCAGTACTTC	CASSISPGANLYEQYF
TRBV7-9	few	TRBJ1-3	-	TGTGCCAGCAGCTTAGGAACAGCGATTTCTGGAAACACCATATATTTT	CASSLGTAISGNTIYF
TRBV12-3/TRBV12-4	-	TRBJ2-1	TRBD1	TGTGCCAGCAGCGCCCGGGACAGGAGTTACAATGAGCAGTTCTTC	CASSARDRSYNEQFF
TRBV25-1	few	TRBJ2-5	-	TGTGCCACCGGAGAGGGGACCCAGTACTTC	CATGEGTQYF
TRBV24-1	few	TRBJ2-6	-	TGTGCCACCAGTGGTCCTGGGGGTTCTGGGGCCAACGTCCTGACTTTC	CATSGPGGSGANVLTF
TRBV28	-	TRBJ2-7	-	TGTGCCAGCAGGTTCGGAAAGGCCTCCTACGAGCAGTACTTC	CASRFGKASYEQYF
TRBV21-1	-	TRBJ1-5	-	TGTGCCAGCAGCGACAGGGGGCCAACTGTTAGCAATCAGCCCCAGCATTTT	CASSDRGPTVSNQPQHF
TRBV11-2	-	TRBJ1-5	-	TGTGCCAGCAGCTTAGGGGCAGGGATCAATCAGCCCCAGCATTTT	CASSLGAGINQPQHF
TRBV5-1	few	TRBJ1-2	-	TGCGCCAGCCCCTGGCGGAGGGATGGAGGCGGCTACACCTTC	CASPWRRDGGGYTF
TRBV25-1	few	TRBJ1-2	TRBD1	TGTGCCAGCAGTGAGGGACAGGGGAACGGCTACACCTTC	CASSEGQGNGYTF
TRBV24-1	many	TRBJ1-2	-	TGTGCCACCAGTGATCGGATTTATGGCTACACCTTC	CATSDRIYGYTF